This T cell receptor beta chain was identified in a study of T cell responses to AZD1222 COVID-19 vaccine (dated by TCRdb to 2020 to 2022). In terms of the full investigation: TCR sequencing covered roughly 230 trial participants: around 210 given two doses of AZD1222 and 26 given two doses of MenACWY control vaccine. Trial participants were enrolled into age subgroups of 18-55, 56-69 and 70-plus years, which contained approximately 150, 28 and 58 TCR-sequenced participants, respectively.

Broader findings and caveats from the paper: Conclusions about previously exposed vaccinees are limited, since just five or six AZD1222 recipients were seropositive for SARS-CoV-2 at baseline. Epitopes outside the regions mutated in the B.1.351 and B.1.1.7 variants were reportedly recognized by nearly half of the unique spike-specific TCRs. Most participants were white British and females outnumbered males, and the authors suggested that clonal diversity may have been underestimated. Because no day 14 peak-response samples were available, repertoires were characterized only after the peak T cell response. Spike-specific TCR breadth and depth rose significantly after two AZD1222 doses compared with day 0 and with MenACWY recipients. The vaccine-associated CD4 TCRs covered the entire spike protein, and the dominant responses fell in regions 160-218 and 743-854. In the small 56-69-year group, the increase in depth fell short of significance, most likely because of low power.

The sample holds one count of this clone. Its antigen specificity is not known. The sample holds no much larger clone one base away, and base qualities are not on file. The CDR3 regions of human TCRbeta chains were analyzed by immunosequencing. Turning to the authors' computational methods: Repertoire TCRs were checked for matches against a reference library of SARS-CoV-2-specific TCRs that had been generated using the MIRA antigen-specificity platform. Breadth meant the fraction of unique TCRs that were SARS-CoV-2-associated, whereas depth meant the fraction of total T cells that were SARS-CoV-2-associated. Each spike-specific TCR was assigned to its reactive spike region and to a CD4 or CD8 class using the MIRA data. Log10-transformed breadth and depth values were compared by one-way ANOVA with Sidak's multiple comparisons tests. The table comes from immuneACCESS by way of TCRdb, which keeps in-frame sequences with V and J called. Part of the clones is missing from these tables; in studies checked, under half for an unresolved V gene and the rest for unknown reasons. The V and J calls and clone size come from that table; D and trimming were worked out from the DNA. The sample yields approximately 120,000 clones; roughly 86% were counted once. The ten largest clones represent roughly 4.3% of the sample.

According to the study, the label for this sample's time point signals: about 28 days (+/-7) after the second vaccine dose. Because spike-specific TCR depth and breadth did not differ between the two schedules, AZD1222 recipients who got a second dose at roughly 4 weeks were pooled with those who got a second dose at roughly 12 weeks. Samples from vaccinated people were obtained from the UK trials COV001 and COV002, which included a single-blind randomized controlled phase 2/3 trial of AZD1222 (ChAdOx1 nCoV-19) in healthy adults. Trial participant PBMC samples were collected at day 0 and day 28 after the second dose for TCRbeta chain sequencing. The specimen comprised peripheral blood, sampled 28 days after the second AZD1222 dose. The sequence was collected from an adult who received the AZD1222 COVID-19 vaccine.

At the DNA level, the sequence is TGTGCCAGCAGTGGGTCCCGACAGGTAGCGGCAGATACGCAGTATTTT. It is translated as CASSGSRQVAADTQYF. The chain couples TRBV6-1 to TRBJ2-3; the D segment might be TRBD1 or TRBD2, since each matches 6 bases. Deletion took 4 bases off V and 4 bases off J, with a span of 18 bases between the germline ends. As encoded in the germline V gene, CDR1 is MNHNS while CDR2 is SASEGT. Counted from cysteine to phenylalanine, this CDR3 has 16 amino acids. Only the CDR3 part of the read is kept: 48 bases, read in frame from the first base.